This T cell receptor (beta chain) was sequenced during a study of preoperative IRX-2 immunotherapy in early breast cancer. Treatment: preoperative locoregional IRX-2 cytokine immunotherapy. Sequenced by immunoSEQ multiplex PCR; TCRdb stores in-frame clones only, minus some. The top ten clones hold roughly 1.1% of a sample with about 19,000 clones, just under 85% of them seen once. From germline, CDR1 is SGHNT and CDR2 YENEEA. Trimming cost V 6 bases and J 8 bases; bases outside gene matches: 10. This CDR3 has 15 amino acids. The receptor was isolated from a human donor with breast cancer. The rearrangement joins TRBV11-3 to TRBJ1-4, with TRBD1 matching over 9 bases. This sample comprised lymph node tissue, obtained after IRX-2 immunotherapy. CDR3 bases: TGTGCCAGCAGTTTTCCGGGACAGGGAAGCGAAAAACTGTTTTTT. Translation: CASSFPGQGSEKLFF.